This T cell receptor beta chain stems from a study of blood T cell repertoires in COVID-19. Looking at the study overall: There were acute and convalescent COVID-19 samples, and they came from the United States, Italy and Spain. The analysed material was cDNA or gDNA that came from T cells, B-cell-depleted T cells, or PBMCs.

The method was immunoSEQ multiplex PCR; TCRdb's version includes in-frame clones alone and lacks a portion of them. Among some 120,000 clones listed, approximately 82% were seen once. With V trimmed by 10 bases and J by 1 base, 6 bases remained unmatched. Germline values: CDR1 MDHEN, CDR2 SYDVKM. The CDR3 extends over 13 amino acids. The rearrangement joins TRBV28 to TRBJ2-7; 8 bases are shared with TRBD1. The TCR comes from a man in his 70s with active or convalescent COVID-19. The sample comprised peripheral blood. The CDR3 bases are TGTGCCACCGCGGGACAGGAGTCCTACGAGCAGTACTTC. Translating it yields CATAGQESYEQYF.